The 28 T cell receptor beta chains listed next were all sequenced from one sample in a study of T cells in Graves' hyperthyroidism and ophthalmopathy. Amplified TCR beta CDR3 regions came from RNA transcripts. The TCR CDR3 first-round RT-PCR relied on the HTBI primer set. TCRdb reprocessed the multiplex PCR reads with MiXCR, giving one entry per CDR3 protein. The repertoire holds over 250,000 distinct CDR3 sequences, approximately 15% seen once, with approximately 57% in the top ten. Input material: blood. These receptors all come from a woman in her sixties or seventies with Graves' ophthalmopathy.

This clonotype occurred many times. This chain connects TRBV18 to TRBJ2-7; D tentatively reads TRBD1 or TRBD2 (6 bases each). The V gene lost 3 bases and the J gene lost 0 bases, with 12 bases spanning the gap. Germline CDR1 reads KGHSH; CDR2 reads LQKENI. The CDR3 runs to 15 residues. CDR3 sequence (DNA): TGTGCCAGCTCACCCGGAGGGGGAGTCTCCTACGAGCAGTACTTC. This sequence encodes CASSPGGGVSYEQYF.

This rearrangement joins TRBV7-9 to TRBJ2-2; D is perhaps TRBD1 (7 bases). The CDR3 sequence is 15 residues long. CDR1 is SEHNR, CDR2 FQNEAQ, per germline (reference sequence). The V gene lost 7 bases and the J gene lost 6 bases, with 18 bases spanning the gap. Here the CDR3 DNA reads TGTGCCAGCACCCCTTCGCCAGGGGGGTCCGGGGAGCTGTTTTTT. It encodes CASTPSPGGSGELFF.

This clonotype was detected ten times or more. The chain links TRBV11-2 to TRBJ2-5; TRBD1 matches 7 bases. Germline-derived CDR1 and CDR2 are SGHAT and FQNNGV. V lost 2 bases, J lost 4 bases, and 7 bases stayed unmatched. CDR3 length: 15 amino acids. The CDR3 DNA follows: TGTGCCAGCAGCTTACAAACAGGGGTTGGAGAGACCCAGTACTTC. This translates into CASSLQTGVGETQYF. The full variable domain, its missing parts supplied by reference TRBV11-2 and TRBJ2-5, is EAGVAQSPRYKIIEKRQSVAFWCNPISGHATLYWYQQILGQGPKLLIQFQNNGVVDDSQLPKDRFSAERLKGVDSTLKIQPAKLEDSAVYLCASSLQTGVGETQYFGPGTRLLVL.

This clonotype was seen repeatedly, ten times or more. This CDR3 reads CASSLRSPGQGLVNYGYTF. The CDR3 DNA follows: TGTGCCAGCAGCCTTAGATCTCCGGGACAGGGGCTCGTAAACTATGGCTACACCTTC. The chain joins TRBV3-1 to TRBJ1-2; TRBD1 aligns across 10 bases. Germline V gene data show CDR1 as LGHDT and CDR2 as YNNKEL (reference sequence). The CDR3 consists of 19 residues. Trimming cost V 4 bases and J 2 bases; bases outside gene matches: 16.

This clonotype occurred many times. V gene TRBV20-1 combines with J gene TRBJ2-2; TRBD2 aligns across 8 bases. Germline V lookup: CDR1 DFQATT, CDR2 SNEGSKA (reference sequence). J lost 4 bases, V lost 7 bases, and 11 bases had no gene match. The CDR3 contains 15 residues. The CDR3: CSVSPSGRGTGELFF. The CDR3 DNA sequence: TGCAGTGTCTCCCCCAGCGGGAGAGGCACCGGGGAGCTGTTTTTT.

This clonotype was seen ten or more times. Here the CDR3 reads CASSFTADQPQHF. In DNA, the CDR3 is TGTGCCAGCAGTTTCACGGCGGATCAGCCCCAGCATTTT. V and J are TRBV12-3 or TRBV12-4 and TRBJ1-5; D not certain. V lost 3 bases, J lost 5 bases, and 8 bases lay in between. The CDR3 extends over 13 amino acids.

At least ten counts were recorded for this clonotype. This chain uses TRBV28 with TRBJ2-7; 8 nucleotides agree with TRBD2. Germline CDR1 MDHEN, CDR2 SYDVKM. The CDR3 is 15 amino acids. J was trimmed by 3 bases and V by 4 bases; bases with no gene match: 8. CDR3 protein: CASSYGSGSLYEQYF. Here the CDR3 DNA reads TGTGCCAGCAGTTACGGGAGCGGGAGTCTCTACGAGCAGTACTTC.

This clonotype has a handful of counts. V usage is TRBV4-3 and J usage is TRBJ2-3; TRBD1 aligns across 9 bases. The CDR3 contains 16 residues. V shed 0 bases and J 4 bases; nucleotides not matched to a gene: 5. From germline, CDR1 is LGHNA and CDR2 YSLEER. As DNA, the CDR3 is TGCGCCAGCAGCCAAGAACCGGGACAGGGAGCAGATACGCAGTATTTT. Protein: CASSQEPGQGADTQYF.

The CDR3 bases are TGTGCCAGCAGCGACGGACAGGGGGCGCGCAATGAGCAGTTCTTC. Amino acid sequence: CASSDGQGARNEQFF. This rearrangement joins TRBV5-4 to TRBJ2-1; 11 bases are a match to TRBD1. The CDR3 spans 15 residues. The germline V gene encodes CDR1 SGHNT and CDR2 YYREEE (reference sequence). Trimming took 4 bases from V and 6 from J; bases not matched to a gene: 6.

This clonotype was picked up many times. The chain links TRBV20-1 to TRBJ2-3; TRBD1 aligns across 7 bases. The V gene's germline CDR1 is DFQATT and CDR2 SNEGSKA (reference sequence). V shed 3 bases and J 1 base; nucleotides not matched to a gene: 7. The CDR3 contains 15 residues. The CDR3 protein is CSASKDGQGTDTQYF. The CDR3, as DNA: TGCAGTGCTAGCAAAGATGGACAGGGCACAGATACGCAGTATTTT.

This clonotype was counted ten times or more. The gene calls are TRBV5-6 and TRBJ2-3, with D perhaps TRBD2 (5 bases). Trimming removed 3 bases at V and 7 bases at J, with 15 bases between. Germline loops: CDR1 SGHDT, CDR2 YYEEEE. The CDR3 is made up of 14 amino acids. CDR3 coding DNA: TGTGCCAGCAGCTCCGGGGTCGGAGGTCATACGCAGTATTTT. Translation: CASSSGVGGHTQYF.

The chain employs TRBV7-9 and TRBJ2-7, with TRBD1 as a possible D gene (6 bases). V gave up 7 bases and J gave up 1 base, with 20 bases separating them. The germline V gene encodes CDR1 SEHNR and CDR2 FQNEAQ (reference sequence). The CDR3 totals 16 residues. DNA for the CDR3: TGTGCCAGCAACGTGGGTGGCAGGGGAATGTCCTACGAGCAGTACTTC. Amino acid sequence: CASNVGGRGMSYEQYF.

The rearrangement joins TRBV6-1 to TRBJ2-1, with D unresolved. Germline V gives CDR1 MNHNS, CDR2 SASEGT. The CDR3 contains 12 residues. V dropped 9 bases and J dropped 10 bases, with 16 bases sitting between them. The CDR3 region has the DNA TGTGCCAGTAAGGACCCTCAGGCCGAGCAGTTCTTC. Its protein product is CASKDPQAEQFF.

There are a few counts of this clonotype. The V call is TRBV19, the J call TRBJ1-5; D is uncertain. V was clipped by 5 bases and J by 3 bases, with 20 bases between them. Germline assignment: CDR1 LNHDA and CDR2 SQIVND (reference sequence). The CDR3 contains 17 residues. DNA of the CDR3: TGTGCCAGTAGTGCCGCTCGGTGGGTCGTTAACAATCAGCCCCAGCATTTT. Encoded protein: CASSAARWVVNNQPQHF.

The chain uses TRBV10-2 and TRBJ2-3; 8 bases map to TRBD2. The CDR3 is 13 residues long. The germline CDR1 and CDR2 sequences are WSHSY and SAAADI. V lost 3 bases to trimming and J lost 8 bases; unmatched junction nucleotides: 4. The CDR3 reads CASSDGLAATQYF. The CDR3 coding sequence is TGCGCCAGCAGTGATGGACTAGCTGCTACGCAGTATTTT.

The sample holds many counts of this clonotype. The chain is built from TRBV6-2 or TRBV6-3 and TRBJ1-1; D perhaps matches TRBD1 (5 bases). The CDR3 is 12 amino acids. Germline loops: CDR1 MNHEY, CDR2 SVGEGT. Trimming removed 2 bases at V and 12 bases at J, with 13 bases between. CDR3 amino acids: CASSYPGGKTFF. CDR3 in DNA: TGTGCCAGCAGTTACCCCGGGGGGAAAACTTTCTTT.

This clonotype has ten or more counts. The V call is TRBV10-1, the J call TRBJ1-1; D gene uncertain. The CDR3 sequence is 16 residues long. V was cut by 4 bases and J by 7 bases, with 22 bases left in between. Germline V lookup: CDR1 WNHNN, CDR2 SYGVQD (reference sequence). This CDR3 reads CASSAGIEGRSNEAFF. As DNA, the CDR3 is TGCGCCAGCAGTGCCGGTATTGAGGGTCGGAGCAATGAAGCTTTCTTT.

This clonotype was detected a few times. The gene calls are TRBV9 and TRBJ2-1, with D tentatively TRBD2 (7 bases). V shed 0 bases and J shed 5 bases, with 15 bases lying between them. The CDR3 loop spans 16 amino acids. Germline V CDR1 and CDR2: SGDLS, YYNGEE. CDR3 DNA sequence: TGTGCCAGCAGCGTAGGGGGGGGGGCCTGGGACAATGAGCAGTTCTTC. It specifies CASSVGGGAWDNEQFF.

About this clonotype: The junction does not match germline at one end; this may be a read error. The chain carries TRBV5-1 and TRBJ1-1, with a weak D call TRBD1 (6 bases). The CDR3 has 14 amino acids. CDR1 SGHRS and CDR2 YFSETQ come from the germline V gene. The CDR3: CAGSSLQGNTEAFF. For the CDR3, the DNA is TGCGCCGGCAGCTCGCTACAGGGGAACACTGAAGCTTTCTTT. The complete variable domain, with remaining parts taken from reference TRBV5-1 and TRBJ1-1, reads KAGVTQTPRYLIKTRGQQVTLSCSPISGHRSVSWYQQTPGQGLQFLFEYFSETQRNKGNFPGRFSGRQFSNSRSEMNVSTLELGDSALYLCAGSSLQGNTEAFFGQGTRLTVV.

V usage is TRBV4-1 and J usage is TRBJ1-1, with 7 bases fitting TRBD1. Germline loops: CDR1 MGHRA, CDR2 YSYEKL. V shed 2 bases, J shed 5 bases, and the junction held 2 bases outside the gene matches. CDR3 length: 13 amino acids. As DNA, the CDR3 is TGCGCCAGCAGCCAAAGGGGGCTAACTGAAGCTTTCTTT. It translates to CASSQRGLTEAFF.

This clonotype has ten or more counts. The CDR3 bases are TGTGCCAGCAGCTATGCAGCCTACAATGAGCAGTTCTTC. Its protein is CASSYAAYNEQFF. The chain combines TRBV11-2 with TRBJ2-1; no clear D gene. V shed 4 bases and J shed 2 bases, with 6 bases lying between them. Germline-derived CDR1 and CDR2 are SGHAT and FQNNGV. The CDR3 runs to 13 residues.

Comments on this clonotype: A much larger clone differs from this one at a single base, so this may be a read error. CDR3 protein: CASRRMYTEVFF. In nucleotides, the CDR3 is TGTGCCAGCAGGCGGATGTACACTGAAGTTTTCTTT. The chain carries TRBV28 and TRBJ1-1; D gene ambiguous. The CDR3 is 12 amino acids. Looked up from germline, CDR1 is MDHEN and CDR2 is SYDVKM.

In this sample, this clonotype turned up a few times. This rearrangement joins TRBV5-4 to TRBJ2-3; TRBD2 aligns across 14 bases. CDR3 length: 17 amino acids. Germline V CDR1 and CDR2: SGHNT, YYREEE (reference sequence). Trimming at V came to 4 bases and at J to 0 bases, leaving 4 bases not matched to a gene. In DNA, the CDR3 is TGTGCCAGCAGCACCGGGACTAGCGGGAGCAGCACAGATACGCAGTATTTT. This sequence encodes CASSTGTSGSSTDTQYF.

Only a few counts were recorded for this clonotype. CDR3 in DNA: TGTGCCAGTTCGGACAGGGGGAAATCTGGGGCCAACGTCCTGACTTTC. Translating gives CASSDRGKSGANVLTF. This chain links TRBV7-8 with TRBJ2-6, with 10 bases matching TRBD1. The CDR3 consists of 16 residues. Germline assignment: CDR1 SGHVS and CDR2 FQNEAQ. Losses at the gene ends were 9 bases for V and 1 base for J; bases not matched to a gene: 6.

The sample holds many counts of this clonotype. V and J are TRBV6-1 and TRBJ1-2; 8 nucleotides line up with TRBD1. J lost 7 bases, V lost 5 bases, and 9 bases had no gene match. The CDR3 consists of 14 residues. Germline loops: CDR1 MNHNS, CDR2 SASEGT. CDR3 coding DNA: TGTGCCAGCAGTTCCCGGACAGGGCTTGGTGGCTACACCTTC. Translation: CASSSRTGLGGYTF.

A word on this clonotype: One base away lies a much larger clone, so this may be a sequencing read error. The chain is built from TRBV5-8 and TRBJ1-2; tentatively, D is TRBD1 (5 bases). V lost 0 bases to trimming and J lost 7 bases, with 13 bases between them. Germline CDR1 and CDR2: SGHTS and YDEGEE. The CDR3 contains 14 residues. CDR3 region: CASSLVGTRCGYTF. In DNA form, the CDR3 reads TGTGCCAGCAGCTTGGTTGGGACTCGTTGTGGCTACACCTTC.

The CDR3 reads CASSARQGDTGELFF. CDR3 nucleotides: TGTGCCAGCAGCGCCCGACAGGGGGACACCGGGGAGCTGTTTTTT. This chain uses TRBV9 with TRBJ2-2, with TRBD1 matching over 9 bases. V lost 3 bases to trimming and J lost 3 bases; unmatched junction nucleotides: 3. This CDR3 has 15 residues. Germline V gene lookup returns CDR1 SGDLS and CDR2 YYNGEE.

This clonotype was found a few times. V and J are TRBV3-2 and TRBJ1-5; the table's D call TRBD1 went unverified against the DNA. TRBV3-2 is reported as a pseudogene. The CDR3 is 19 residues long. The CDR3, as DNA: TGTGCCAGCAGCCAAGAAACTCCCTTTGACAGGGCGTCTGATCAGCCCCAGCATTTT. As protein: CASSQETPFDRASDQPQHF.